This is a list of T cell receptor beta chains from one sample in a study of T cell repertoires in cytomegalovirus infection. TCRdb fed the reads into MiXCR, producing one record per CDR3 protein. The sample has approximately 730,000 distinct CDR3 sequences, almost 30% seen once. Their antigens remain unidentified. This material consisted of cultured CD8+ T cells from PBMCs, taken from culture after CMV antigen stimulation. These receptors were taken from a human donor in good health (CMV status not recorded). Some clones in this sample may be carry-over from other donors' samples. The CDR3 runs from the conserved cysteine through the conserved F or W. D genes are given only for firm matches. Clone size, where shown, is once, few, many, or a class for clones that have expanded.

V	J	size	D	CDR3	DNA
TRBV20-1	TRBJ1-6	-	-	CSAREPSSYNSPLHF	TGCAGTGCTAGAGAACCGAGCTCCTATAATTCACCCCTCCACTTT
TRBV19	TRBJ2-3	-	TRBD2	CASRGLAGNTDTQYF	TGTGCCAGTAGAGGACTAGCGGGAAACACAGATACGCAGTATTTT
TRBV7-9	TRBJ2-3	-	-	CASTPPGTDTQYF	TGTGCCAGCACCCCCCCTGGGACAGATACGCAGTATTTT
TRBV4-1	TRBJ1-5	few	-	CASSQGWDSNQPQHF	TGCGCCAGCAGCCAAGGGTGGGATAGCAATCAGCCCCAGCATTTT
TRBV7-9	TRBJ1-5	-	TRBD1	CASQDGDSSNQPQHF	TGTGCCAGCCAAGACGGGGACAGTAGCAATCAGCCCCAGCATTTT
TRBV5-6	TRBJ1-1	-	TRBD1	CASSLLGQGRFF	TGTGCCAGCAGCTTGTTGGGACAGGGGAGGTTCTTT
TRBV6-1	TRBJ1-1	-	TRBD1	CASPWGKTGNESEAFF	TGTGCCAGCCCCTGGGGTAAGACAGGGAACGAGAGCGAAGCTTTCTTT
TRBV7-6	TRBJ2-3	few	TRBD2	CASSFGGGLTDTQYF	TGTGCCAGCAGCTTTGGCGGGGGGCTCACAGATACGCAGTATTTT
TRBV19	TRBJ2-1	-	-	CASSIQGIYASYNEQFF	TGTGCCAGTAGTATTCAAGGGATCTACGCCTCCTACAATGAGCAGTTCTTC
TRBV12-3/TRBV12-4	TRBJ2-6	few	-	CASSLSPRTAGANVLTF	TGTGCCAGCAGTTTATCCCCCCGCACGGCTGGGGCCAACGTCCTGACTTTC
TRBV12-3/TRBV12-4	TRBJ2-1	-	-	CASSFRPRGGEQFF	TGTGCCAGCAGTTTCAGGCCGCGAGGGGGTGAGCAGTTCTTC
TRBV19	TRBJ2-7	-	-	CASSIANWDGNYEQYF	TGTGCCAGTAGTATAGCTAACTGGGACGGCAATTACGAGCAGTACTTC
TRBV9	TRBJ1-2	-	-	CASSAQVAGARDGYTF	TGTGCCAGCAGCGCTCAGGTCGCTGGTGCTAGGGATGGCTACACCTTC
TRBV12-3/TRBV12-4	TRBJ1-1	few	TRBD1	CASRTPGTVNTEAFF	TGTGCCAGCCGCACACCCGGGACAGTGAACACTGAAGCTTTCTTT
TRBV7-6	TRBJ2-5	few	TRBD2	CASSSTSGGRTQYF	TGTGCCAGCAGCTCGACTAGCGGGGGGAGGACCCAGTACTTC
TRBV19	TRBJ1-5	-	-	CASSIRHTPYDQPQHF	TGTGCCAGTAGTATAAGACACACCCCTTATGATCAGCCCCAGCATTTT
TRBV12-3/TRBV12-4	TRBJ1-1	-	TRBD1	CASSPTGGHTEAFF	TGTGCCAGCAGCCCTACAGGGGGCCATACTGAAGCTTTCTTT
TRBV27	TRBJ2-2	few	-	CASSLIETGGELFF	TGTGCCAGCAGTTTGATCGAAACGGGCGGGGAGCTGTTTTTT
TRBV6-5	TRBJ2-5	-	-	CASSLTLGPQETQYF	TGTGCCAGCAGTCTAACACTGGGCCCCCAAGAGACCCAGTACTTC
TRBV29-1	TRBJ2-5	few	TRBD1	CSVATGGRETQYF	TGCAGCGTCGCTACAGGGGGCCGTGAGACCCAGTACTTC
TRBV2	TRBJ1-1	-	-	CASMGGAEAFF	TGTGCCAGCATGGGTGGGGCTGAAGCTTTCTTT
TRBV19	TRBJ1-1	few	TRBD1	CASSILQGTGPPTEAFF	TGTGCCAGTAGTATTCTCCAGGGGACAGGGCCACCCACTGAAGCTTTCTTT
TRBV27	TRBJ1-5	few	TRBD1	CASRDTGGTDQPQHF	TGTGCCAGCAGGGATACAGGGGGCACAGATCAGCCCCAGCATTTT
TRBV18	TRBJ2-5	many	-	CASQSDYLRETQYF	TGTGCCAGCCAAAGCGACTATCTAAGGGAGACCCAGTACTTC
TRBV9	TRBJ2-1	-	-	CASSGREGAHNEQFF	TGTGCCAGCAGCGGAAGGGAGGGGGCCCACAATGAGCAGTTCTTC
TRBV6-2/TRBV6-3	TRBJ1-6	-	-	CASRSNRGPRGSPLHF	TGTGCCAGCAGATCGAACCGGGGCCCAAGGGGTTCACCCCTCCACTTT
TRBV29-1	TRBJ2-7	-	TRBD1	CSVEEEGTAYEQYF	TGCAGCGTTGAAGAGGAAGGGACAGCCTACGAGCAGTACTTC
TRBV12-3/TRBV12-4	TRBJ2-7	-	-	CASGSHEQYF	TGTGCCAGCGGTTCTCACGAGCAGTACTTC
TRBV7-6	TRBJ1-5	-	TRBD1	CASSLYQQGQPQHF	TGTGCCAGCAGCTTATACCAACAGGGGCAGCCCCAGCATTTT
TRBV19	TRBJ1-2	once	-	CASSINRPPRYGYTF	TGTGCCAGTAGTATAAACAGACCACCTCGGTATGGCTACACCTTC
TRBV27	TRBJ1-6	few	-	CASSWEGGNSPLHF	TGTGCCAGCAGTTGGGAGGGAGGAAATTCACCCCTCCACTTT
TRBV5-1	TRBJ2-7	few	-	CASSLGRHLDYEQYF	TGCGCCAGCAGCTTGGGGAGGCATCTAGACTACGAGCAGTACTTC
TRBV6-5	TRBJ1-4	-	-	CASSYSGTYEKLFF	TGTGCCAGCAGTTACTCCGGGACATATGAAAAACTGTTTTTT
TRBV12-3/TRBV12-4	TRBJ1-6	-	-	CASSLPQSGSPLHF	TGTGCCAGCAGTCTCCCCCAAAGTGGTTCACCCCTCCACTTT
TRBV7-9	TRBJ2-3	many	-	CASIQGTSTDTQYF	TGTGCCAGCATTCAGGGAACTAGCACAGATACGCAGTATTTT
TRBV7-6	TRBJ2-7	-	TRBD1	CASSLYTGGIYEQYF	TGTGCCAGCAGCTTATATACAGGGGGAATCTACGAGCAGTACTTC
TRBV24-1	TRBJ2-1	-	TRBD1	CATSDLGDRGLDVGSYNEQFF	TGTGCCACCAGTGATTTGGGGGACAGGGGGCTGGATGTAGGCTCCTACAATGAGCAGTTCTTC
TRBV20-1	TRBJ2-1	-	TRBD2	CSAPGLVFYNEQFF	TGCAGTGCTCCTGGACTAGTGTTTTACAATGAGCAGTTCTTC
TRBV12-5	TRBJ2-2	few	-	CASGLVQARMTGELFF	TGTGCTAGTGGTTTGGTACAGGCTAGGATGACCGGGGAGCTGTTTTTT
TRBV7-9	TRBJ1-1	few	TRBD1	CASSLPWTGSPRVNTEAFF	TGTGCCAGCAGCTTACCCTGGACAGGGAGTCCCAGGGTGAACACTGAAGCTTTCTTT
TRBV18	TRBJ1-5	few	-	CASSPLQGDIYSNQPQHF	TGTGCCAGCTCACCACTGCAAGGGGACATCTATAGCAATCAGCCCCAGCATTTT
TRBV27	TRBJ1-5	few	TRBD1	CASSPVRQGYQPQHF	TGTGCCAGCAGTCCCGTTAGACAGGGGTATCAGCCCCAGCATTTT
TRBV5-5	TRBJ2-2	-	-	CASSISDGELFF	TGTGCCAGCAGTATCTCGGACGGGGAGCTGTTTTTT
TRBV5-4	TRBJ2-7	-	TRBD2	CASSGPSGGAYEQYF	TGTGCCAGCAGCGGGCCTAGCGGGGGAGCCTACGAGCAGTACTTC
TRBV28	TRBJ1-5	many	-	CASSPKSWLTNQPQHF	TGTGCCAGCAGTCCGAAATCTTGGCTGACCAATCAGCCCCAGCATTTT
TRBV4-3	TRBJ2-5	-	TRBD2	CASATSGGAETQYF	TGCGCCAGCGCAACTAGCGGGGGGGCCGAGACCCAGTACTTC